This TCR beta chain derives from a study of shared clonotypes between healthy human individuals. From its first to its last residue, the CDR3 has 16 amino acids. CDR1 and CDR2 from the germline V gene are SGHTA and FQGNSA. A note on this clone: The DNA is omitted, as the CDR3 cannot be located on it reliably, and the CDR3 follows TCRdb's listing.

Generated by immunoSEQ multiplex PCR, the TCRdb table keeps only in-frame clones and is missing some. The sample lists about 2,200,000 clones, about 93% occurring once. Terminally differentiated effector memory CD45RA+ cells were excluded from the naive CD8 cells, which were CD45RO-negative and positively selected for CCR7. The sequencing sample was made of naive CD8+ T cells from PBMCs. The chain employs TRBV7-2 and TRBJ2-5. The clonotype was recovered from a young man in good health. Some clones in this sample may be carry-over from other donors' samples. CDR3: CASSLSAVLGRETQYF.